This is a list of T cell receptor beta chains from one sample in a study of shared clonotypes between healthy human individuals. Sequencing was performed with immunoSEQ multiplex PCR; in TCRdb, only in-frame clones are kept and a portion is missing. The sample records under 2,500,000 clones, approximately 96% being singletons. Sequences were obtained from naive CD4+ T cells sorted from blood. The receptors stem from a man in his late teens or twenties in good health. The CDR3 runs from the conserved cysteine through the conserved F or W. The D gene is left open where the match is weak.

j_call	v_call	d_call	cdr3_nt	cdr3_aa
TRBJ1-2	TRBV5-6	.	TGTGCCAGCAGCTTAAGTACGACGGGGGCGGGTGGCTACACCTTC	CASSLSTTGAGGYTF
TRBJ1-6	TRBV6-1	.	TGTGCCAGCTCGGGACCTAGCTCCTATAATTCACCCCTCCACTTT	CASSGPSSYNSPLHF
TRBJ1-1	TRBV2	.	TGTGCCAGCAGTGATCGGGACTTCGTCGCTGAAGCTTTCTTT	CASSDRDFVAEAFF
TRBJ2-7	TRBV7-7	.	TGTGCTAGCAGCTTAATCAGTGATAGGACCTACGAGCAGTACTTC	CASSLISDRTYEQYF
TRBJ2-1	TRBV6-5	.	TGTGCCAGCCGGGAGAGCTCCTACAATGAGCAGTTCTTC	CASRESSYNEQFF
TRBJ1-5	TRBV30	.	TGTGCCTGGACGGTGCAGCCTAATCAGCCCCAGCATTTT	CAWTVQPNQPQHF
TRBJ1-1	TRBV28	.	TGTGCCAGCAGTTTAGTCATCCAAAACACTGAAGCTTTCTTT	CASSLVIQNTEAFF
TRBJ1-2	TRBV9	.	TGTGCCAGCACACCATCAGTAGCTAACTATGGCTACACCTTC	CASTPSVANYGYTF
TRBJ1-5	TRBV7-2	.	TGTGCCAGCAGCTTAGAGCAGGACAGTAATCAGCCCCAGCATTTT	CASSLEQDSNQPQHF
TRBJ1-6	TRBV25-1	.	TGTGCCAGCAGTGAGGTACAACTTTATTCACCCCTCCACTTT	CASSEVQLYSPLHF
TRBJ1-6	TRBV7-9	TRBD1	TGTGCCAGCAGCCGGGGTGGACAGGGCAGCAATTCACCCCTCCACTTT	CASSRGGQGSNSPLHF
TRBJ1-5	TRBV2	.	TGTGCCAGCAGCAACGACGGGGGGGATCAGCCCCAGCATTTT	CASSNDGGDQPQHF